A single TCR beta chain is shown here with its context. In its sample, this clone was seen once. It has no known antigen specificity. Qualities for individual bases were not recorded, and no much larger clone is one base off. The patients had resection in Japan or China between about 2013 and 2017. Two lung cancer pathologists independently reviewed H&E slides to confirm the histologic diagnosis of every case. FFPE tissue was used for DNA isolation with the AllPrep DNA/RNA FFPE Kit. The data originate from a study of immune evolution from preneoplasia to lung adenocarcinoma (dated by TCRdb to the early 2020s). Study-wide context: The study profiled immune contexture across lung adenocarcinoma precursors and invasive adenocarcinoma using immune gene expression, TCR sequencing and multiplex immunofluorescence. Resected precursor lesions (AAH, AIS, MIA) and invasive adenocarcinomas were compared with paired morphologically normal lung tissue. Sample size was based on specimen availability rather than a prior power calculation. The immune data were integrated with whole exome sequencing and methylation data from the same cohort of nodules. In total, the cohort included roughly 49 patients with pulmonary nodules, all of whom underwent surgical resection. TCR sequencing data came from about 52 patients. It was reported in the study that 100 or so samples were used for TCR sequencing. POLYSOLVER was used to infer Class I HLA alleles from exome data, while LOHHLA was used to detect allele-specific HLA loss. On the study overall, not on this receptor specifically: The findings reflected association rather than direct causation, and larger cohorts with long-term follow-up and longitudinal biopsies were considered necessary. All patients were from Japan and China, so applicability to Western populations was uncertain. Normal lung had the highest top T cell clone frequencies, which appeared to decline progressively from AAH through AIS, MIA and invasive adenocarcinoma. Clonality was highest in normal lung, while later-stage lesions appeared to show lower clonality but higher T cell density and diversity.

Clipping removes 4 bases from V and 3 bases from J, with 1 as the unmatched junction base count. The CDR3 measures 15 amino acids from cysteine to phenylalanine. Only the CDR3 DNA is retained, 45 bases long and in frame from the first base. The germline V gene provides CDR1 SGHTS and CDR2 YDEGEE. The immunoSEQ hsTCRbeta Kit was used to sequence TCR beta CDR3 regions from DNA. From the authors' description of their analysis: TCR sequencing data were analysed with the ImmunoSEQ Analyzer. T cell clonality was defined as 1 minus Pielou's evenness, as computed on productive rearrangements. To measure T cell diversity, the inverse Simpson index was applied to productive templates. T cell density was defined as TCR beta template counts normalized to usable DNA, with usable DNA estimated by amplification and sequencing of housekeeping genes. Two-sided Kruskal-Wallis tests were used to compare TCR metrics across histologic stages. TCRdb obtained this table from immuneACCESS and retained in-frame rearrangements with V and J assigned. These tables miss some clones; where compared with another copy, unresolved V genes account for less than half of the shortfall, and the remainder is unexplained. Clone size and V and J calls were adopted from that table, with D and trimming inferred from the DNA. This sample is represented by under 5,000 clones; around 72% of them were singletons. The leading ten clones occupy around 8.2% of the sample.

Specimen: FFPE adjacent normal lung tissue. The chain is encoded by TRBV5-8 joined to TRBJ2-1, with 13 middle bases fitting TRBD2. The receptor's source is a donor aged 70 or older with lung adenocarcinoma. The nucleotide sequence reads TGTGCCAGCAGCCGACTAGCGGGGGGCTACAATGAGCAGTTCTTC. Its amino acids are CASSRLAGGYNEQFF. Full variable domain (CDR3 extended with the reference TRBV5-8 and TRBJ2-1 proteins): EAGVTQSPTHLIKTRGQQATLRCSPISGHTSVYWYQQALGLGLQFLLWYDEGEERNRGNFPPRFSGRQFPNYSSELNVNALELEDSALYLCASSRLAGGYNEQFFGPGTRLTVL.